What follows are 14 T cell receptor beta chains derived from one specimen sequenced in a study of blood T cell repertoires in COVID-19 (dated by TCRdb to 2019 to 2021). Preparation of the library involved the immunoSEQ multiplex PCR assay. The table was pulled from immuneACCESS by TCRdb, which kept in-frame rearrangements only. Such tables lose some clones; where checked, under half of the loss comes from unresolved V genes, and the rest has no known cause. The sample table contains some 380,000 clones; only one count was recorded for approximately 88% of them. Of the sample, more than 2% falls within the top ten clones. The sample consisted of PBMCs or T cells enriched from blood (not recorded which). Every receptor here comes from a woman between 35 and 50 years old with acute COVID-19.

V usage is TRBV18 and J usage is TRBJ2-7, with 9 nucleotides matching TRBD1. CDR1 is KGHSH, CDR2 LQKENI, per germline. J lost 5 bases, V lost 6 bases, and 11 bases had no gene match. This CDR3 comprises 15 residues. The CDR3 bases are TGTGCCAGCTCGCCTCCGGGACAGGGAAGGAACGAGCAGTACTTC. Protein: CASSPPGQGRNEQYF. Complete variable domain (other parts from reference TRBV18 and TRBJ2-7): NAGVMQNPRHLVRRRGQEARLRCSPMKGHSHVYWYRQLPEEGLKFMVYLQKENIIDESGMPKERFSAEFPKEGPSILRIQQVVRGDSAAYFCASSPPGQGRNEQYFGPGTRLTVT.

V gene TRBV7-9 combines with J gene TRBJ2-5; TRBD1 matches at 9 bases. The V segment lost 3 bases and the J segment 5 bases; nucleotides outside the gene matches: 4. CDR1 is SEHNR and CDR2 is FQNEAQ in the germline V gene (reference sequence). This CDR3 region has 14 residues. The CDR3 is CASSLTGGWETQYF. The CDR3 DNA is TGTGCCAGCAGCTTGACAGGGGGTTGGGAGACCCAGTACTTC.

This clone was picked up one time. The chain uses TRBV6-5 and TRBJ1-6; 11 nucleotides line up with TRBD1. The CDR3 spans 15 residues. V lost 2 bases and J lost 8; bases outside the gene matches: 2. Per the germline V gene, CDR1 is MNHEY and CDR2 is SVGAGI. CDR3 residues: CASSYQGQGDSPLHF. In nucleotides, the CDR3 is TGTGCCAGCAGTTACCAGGGACAGGGGGATTCACCCCTCCACTTT.

The chain is built from TRBV6-5 and TRBJ1-6, with TRBD1 matching over 8 bases. Germline-derived CDR1 and CDR2 are MNHEY and SVGAGI. V shed 2 bases and J 8 bases; nucleotides not matched to a gene: 2. This CDR3 contains 14 residues. CDR3 residues: CASSYGTGHSPLHF. The CDR3 nucleotides are TGTGCCAGCAGTTACGGGACAGGTCATTCACCCCTCCACTTT.

This clone was detected a few times. This chain joins TRBV5-1 and TRBJ2-7, with D unclear. This CDR3 comprises 14 residues. The V end lost 0 bases, the J end lost 7 bases, and 14 bases lay between the germline ends. Looked up from germline, CDR1 is SGHRS and CDR2 is YFSETQ. This chain's CDR3 is CASSLELDSWEQYF. The CDR3 nucleotides are TGCGCCAGCAGCTTGGAGTTAGATTCGTGGGAGCAGTACTTC.

V and J are TRBV7-8 and TRBJ2-1; no firm D call. CDR1 is SGHVS and CDR2 is FQNEAQ in the germline V gene. Deletions cut 1 base from V and 8 bases from J, with 6 bases between. The CDR3 consists of 12 residues. The CDR3 sequence: CASSLVPYEQFF. The CDR3 coding sequence is TGTGCCAGCAGCTTAGTTCCCTATGAGCAGTTCTTC. Full variable domain (rest looked up from reference TRBV7-8 and TRBJ2-1): GAGVSQSPRYKVAKRGQDVALRCDPISGHVSLFWYQQALGQGPEFLTYFQNEAQLDKSGLPSDRFFAERPEGSVSTLKIQRTQQEDSAVYLCASSLVPYEQFFGPGTRLTVL.

This clone came up once. J is TRBJ1-1 and V is TRBV7-9; possibly TRBD1 for D (6 bases). There are 15 residues in the CDR3. The germline V gene has CDR1 SEHNR and CDR2 FQNEAQ (reference sequence). Trimming removed 6 bases at V and 1 base at J, with 15 bases between. The CDR3 sequence: CASSHATTGNTEAFF. The CDR3 DNA sequence: TGTGCCAGCAGTCACGCGACGACAGGGAACACTGAAGCTTTCTTT.

CDR3 in amino acids: CASSLQGANSPLHF. The CDR3 DNA sequence: TGTGCCAGCAGCTTGCAGGGCGCGAATTCACCCCTCCACTTT. This chain joins TRBV5-5 and TRBJ1-6; D might be TRBD1 (5 bases). The CDR3 runs to 14 residues. Germline CDR1 and CDR2: SGHKS and YYEKEE (reference sequence). V lost 1 base and J lost 7, with 9 bases in between.

This clone was counted between two and nine times. V is TRBV6-5 and J is TRBJ1-2, with 8 bases that match TRBD1. This CDR3 region has 15 residues. Per germline, CDR1 MNHEY and CDR2 SVGAGI. V was clipped by 2 bases and J by 4 bases; unmatched bases: 6. The CDR3 DNA reads as TGTGCCAGCAGTTACCAGGGGGCAGGGGGCTATGGCTACACCTTC. Amino acids: CASSYQGAGGYGYTF.

The J gene is TRBJ2-1, the V gene TRBV25-1, with D possibly matching TRBD1 (6 bases). Germline V lookup: CDR1 MGHDK, CDR2 SYGVNS. V lost 4 bases and J lost 9, with 25 bases in between. The CDR3 sequence is 17 residues long. Here the CDR3 DNA reads TGTGCCAGCAGTGCCGTCCGCGAGTCAGGTTTGGGGGCTGAGCAGTTCTTC. This sequence encodes CASSAVRESGLGAEQFF.

The chain joins TRBV10-2 to TRBJ2-5; 14 nucleotides agree with TRBD2. This CDR3 is built from 16 residues. Germline loops: CDR1 WSHSY, CDR2 SAAADI. Unmatched junction bases numbered 7, after V lost 5 bases and J lost 5 bases. The CDR3 sequence is CASSPRLAGGSETQYF. The CDR3 DNA reads as TGCGCCAGCAGTCCCAGACTAGCGGGGGGGTCTGAGACCCAGTACTTC.

This chain connects TRBV2 to TRBJ1-5, with a possible D match to TRBD1 (6 bases). The germline V gene encodes CDR1 SNHLY and CDR2 FYNNEI. V lost 6 bases to trimming and J lost 2 bases, with 17 bases between them. The CDR3 is 16 amino acids. The CDR3 DNA is TGTGCCAGCAGGATCTTCAGGGGTAGCGGCAATCAGCCCCAGCATTTT. Its translation is CASRIFRGSGNQPQHF.

V is TRBV4-1 and J is TRBJ2-7; D might be TRBD1 (6 bases). The CDR3 contains 19 residues. From germline, CDR1 is MGHRA and CDR2 YSYEKL. The V gene lost 1 base and the J gene lost 2 bases, with 24 bases spanning the gap. The DNA for the CDR3 is TGCGCCAGCAGCCAAGTAGGTTTAGGGGGTAGCCCAGTCGCCTACGAGCAGTACTTC. It is translated as CASSQVGLGGSPVAYEQYF.

This chain uses TRBV6-5 with TRBJ2-1; 9 nucleotides line up with TRBD2. J lost 7 bases, V lost 11 bases, and 15 bases had no gene match. This CDR3 is 15 amino acids long. CDR1 and CDR2 from the germline V gene are MNHEY and SVGAGI. CDR3: CAAKPIAGAGNEQFF. In DNA, the CDR3 is TGTGCCGCAAAACCTATAGCGGGGGCGGGGAATGAGCAGTTCTTC.